The 19 T cell receptor beta chains in this list originate from one sample, sequenced in a study of blood T cells in healthy people across ages. For the second PCR, which ran for about 6 to 11 cycles, a sample-barcoded 5' primer and a J-beta primer mix were used. Using its own MiXCR run on the 5' RACE reads, TCRdb lists one record per CDR3 protein. The sample shows approximately 1.5 million distinct CDR3 sequences, less than 45% of them seen only once. What was sequenced was blood. Source of these receptors: a woman between 18 and 29 years old in good health.

The chain recombines TRBV6-5 with TRBJ2-1; 11 nucleotides agree with TRBD2. Germline lookup yields CDR1 MNHEY and CDR2 SVGAGI. This CDR3 has 15 amino acids. V lost 3 bases, J lost 4 bases, and 2 bases stayed unmatched. Here the CDR3 reads CASSYTSGRYNEQFF. CDR3 nucleotides: TGTGCCAGCAGTTATACTAGCGGGAGATACAATGAGCAGTTCTTC.

A few counts support this clonotype. The J gene is TRBJ2-1, the V gene TRBV4-1, with D possibly TRBD2 on 6 matching bases. The CDR3 runs 15 residues. V lost 5 bases, J lost 7 bases, and 18 bases lay in between. Germline CDR1 is MGHRA and CDR2 is YSYEKL. CDR3 nucleotide sequence: TGCGCCAGCAGCGTGACTAGTTCCGGAGGGAATGAGCAGTTCTTC. It translates to CASSVTSSGGNEQFF.

V gene TRBV20-1 combines with J gene TRBJ1-5; TRBD1 might be the D (6 bases). Germline CDR1 DFQATT, CDR2 SNEGSKA (reference sequence). V dropped 0 bases and J dropped 6 bases, with 12 bases sitting between them. The CDR3 spans 14 residues. The CDR3 coding sequence is TGCAGTGCTAGAGAAGACAGGAGGGGTCAGCCCCAGCATTTT. Translating it yields CSAREDRRGQPQHF.

This clonotype has more than one count but fewer than ten. CDR3 sequence: CASFGPTTYEQYF. The CDR3 coding sequence is TGTGCCAGCTTCGGACCGACGACCTACGAGCAGTACTTC. The gene calls are TRBV7-9 and TRBJ2-7, with unresolved D. V shed 8 bases and J shed 2 bases, with 13 bases lying between them. CDR1 and CDR2 (germline): SEHNR, FQNEAQ (reference sequence). The CDR3 is made up of 13 amino acids.

The rearrangement uses TRBV12-3 or TRBV12-4 and TRBJ2-1, with D tentatively TRBD1 (6 bases). The length of the CDR3 is 14 residues. Trimming took off 7 bases at V and 13 bases at J, with 23 bases between the two ends. The CDR3 DNA follows: TGTGCCAGCACTTTCGGGACACCCACCCTTCCCCAGTTCTTC. As protein: CASTFGTPTLPQFF.

The chain uses TRBV9 and TRBJ2-1; 7 bases agree with TRBD1. Trimming took 5 bases from V and 2 from J; bases not matched to a gene: 7. CDR1 and CDR2 from the germline V gene are SGDLS and YYNGEE. This CDR3 comprises 15 residues. The CDR3, as DNA: TGTGCCAGCAGGGACTCGGACAGGACCTACAATGAGCAGTTCTTC. Translated: CASRDSDRTYNEQFF.

This clonotype was detected a few times. The J gene is TRBJ2-7, the V gene TRBV7-9; a possible D gene is TRBD2 (6 bases). This CDR3 comprises 15 residues. The germline gives CDR1 SEHNR, CDR2 FQNEAQ (reference sequence). Trimming cost V 4 bases and J 0 bases, with 13 bases left between them. CDR3 nucleotide sequence: TGTGCCAGCAGCTGGGGACGGGGGAACTCCTACGAGCAGTACTTC. Protein product: CASSWGRGNSYEQYF.

CDR3 sequence reads: CASKPAGTEKLFF. Written as DNA, the CDR3 is TGTGCCAGCAAGCCTGCGGGAACTGAAAAACTGTTTTTT. The J gene is TRBJ1-4, the V gene TRBV12-3 or TRBV12-4; no reliable D call. V lost 7 bases and J lost 7, with 13 bases in between. The CDR3 consists of 13 residues.

This clonotype has just a few counts. This rearrangement joins TRBV20-1 to TRBJ2-5; 7 bases are shared with TRBD1. V was clipped by 3 bases and J by 3 bases; unmatched bases: 4. This CDR3 is 13 amino acids long. CDR1 DFQATT and CDR2 SNEGSKA come from the germline V gene (reference sequence). In DNA form, the CDR3 reads TGCAGTGCTAGTCGGGACAGTAAAGAGACCCAGTACTTC. It codes for CSASRDSKETQYF.

The chain recombines TRBV12-3 or TRBV12-4 with TRBJ1-2; maybe TRBD1 (5 bases). This CDR3 comprises 14 residues. The V and J ends lost 5 bases and 3 bases respectively, with 13 bases between them. Here the CDR3 DNA reads TGTGCCAGCAGTCTAGGGGCCGTGGACTATGGCTACACCTTC. Its translation is CASSLGAVDYGYTF.

The rearrangement uses TRBV2 and TRBJ2-1, with D perhaps matching TRBD1 (6 bases). The CDR3 contains 15 residues. Trimming pared 5 bases from V and 2 bases from J, leaving 13 bases between. Looked up from germline, CDR1 is SNHLY and CDR2 is FYNNEI. The CDR3 DNA follows: TGTGCCAGCAGTCCGACAGGCGCTGCCTACAATGAGCAGTTCTTC. Translated: CASSPTGAAYNEQFF.

The genes are TRBV6-5 and TRBJ1-1; maybe TRBD1 (6 bases). Deletions cut 2 bases from V and 2 bases from J, with 12 bases between. Germline values: CDR1 MNHEY, CDR2 SVGAGI. This CDR3 has 15 residues. DNA of the CDR3: TGTGCCAGCAGTTACGGCGCCGGGGGCAACACTGAAGCTTTCTTT. Protein: CASSYGAGGNTEAFF.

The chain combines TRBV7-2 with TRBJ2-7; the D gene is possibly TRBD1 (5 bases). Trimming cost V 0 bases and J 2 bases, with 11 bases left between them. The length of the CDR3 is 15 residues. CDR1 is SGHTA and CDR2 is FQGNSA in the germline V gene. Here the CDR3 DNA reads TGTGCCAGCAGCTTAGCCGACCAGGGAACCTACGAGCAGTACTTC. This encodes CASSLADQGTYEQYF.

This clonotype came up a few times. This chain joins TRBV12-3 or TRBV12-4 and TRBJ2-1; TRBD2 agrees at 8 bases. The J segment lost 8 bases and the V segment lost 9 bases, leaving 15 bases of the junction unmatched. The CDR3 loop spans 15 amino acids. The CDR3 is CARSTPRTSKDEQFF. CDR3 in DNA: TGTGCCAGAAGTACCCCTCGGACTAGCAAGGATGAGCAGTTCTTC.

The chain recombines TRBV29-1 with TRBJ2-1; TRBD2 might be the D (6 bases). The CDR3 is 16 amino acids. V lost 7 bases and J 0 bases, leaving 19 bases between the germline ends. Looked up from germline, CDR1 is SQVTM and CDR2 is ANQGSEA. The CDR3 sequence: CSAGRSGVASYNEQFF. DNA of the CDR3: TGCAGCGCCGGGCGGTCGGGGGTGGCCTCCTACAATGAGCAGTTCTTC.

The chain is built from TRBV4-1 and TRBJ1-1; D uncertain. CDR3 length: 13 amino acids. Germline V gene lookup returns CDR1 MGHRA and CDR2 YSYEKL. Between the trimmed V and J ends, which lost 1 base and 7 bases, there was a span of 10 bases. CDR3 sequence: CASSQVSQNEAFF. The DNA of the CDR3 is TGCGCCAGCAGCCAAGTTTCCCAGAATGAAGCTTTCTTT.

The rearrangement links TRBV4-3 to TRBJ1-4; 7 positions agree with TRBD1. V was clipped by 0 bases and J by 3 bases; unmatched bases: 4. This CDR3 has 16 residues. The V gene's germline CDR1 is LGHNA and CDR2 YSLEER. CDR3 sequence: CASSQDAGTANEKLFF. CDR3 nucleotides: TGCGCCAGCAGCCAAGATGCCGGGACAGCTAATGAAAAACTGTTTTTT.

Remarks on this clonotype: Relative to the germline gene, one junction end is altered; a read error may explain this. The rearrangement links TRBV5-1 to TRBJ2-1; D assignment may be TRBD1 or TRBD2 (5 bases each). The germline V gene encodes CDR1 SGHRS and CDR2 YFSETQ. The CDR3 is made up of 13 amino acids. CDR3 residues: CASRAASRGEPFF. The CDR3 region has the DNA TGCGCCAGCAGGGCTGCCAGCAGAGGGGAGCCGTTCTTC.

This clonotype was counted only a few times. V and J are TRBV4-2 and TRBJ2-7; D gene unclear. Per germline, CDR1 LGHNA and CDR2 YNFKEQ. Trimming stripped 2 bases from V and 0 bases from J, with 17 bases between. This CDR3 is 17 amino acids long. CDR3 residues: CASSQHSGPSYSYEQYF. The CDR3 nucleotides are TGTGCCAGCAGCCAACACTCGGGTCCCAGCTACTCCTACGAGCAGTACTTC.